One and the same sample provided the 9 T cell receptor beta chains below, sequenced in a study of blood T cell repertoires in COVID-19 (dated by TCRdb to about 2020). Libraries were made using the immunoSEQ multiplex PCR assay. Not all clones reach the TCRdb copy of this immuneACCESS table, which keeps in-frame sequences only. Checked studies attribute under half of the gap to unresolved V genes and leave the rest unexplained. This sample is represented by about 140,000 clones; 82% of them were singletons. About 4% of the sample is held by the ten biggest clonotypes. Sequenced material: peripheral blood. The origin of the receptors is an elderly woman with acute or convalescent COVID-19.

This sequence joins TRBV11-2 and TRBJ1-4; D not certain. The CDR3 is made up of 14 amino acids. Trimming stripped 5 bases from V and 10 bases from J, with 17 bases between. The V gene's germline CDR1 is SGHAT and CDR2 FQNNGV. The CDR3 DNA reads TGTGCCAGCAGCCCCGATCCCCAGGCTCGAAAACTGTTTTTT. The encoded protein is CASSPDPQARKLFF. The whole variable domain, remainder taken from reference TRBV11-2 and TRBJ1-4, is EAGVAQSPRYKIIEKRQSVAFWCNPISGHATLYWYQQILGQGPKLLIQFQNNGVVDDSQLPKDRFSAERLKGVDSTLKIQPAKLEDSAVYLCASSPDPQARKLFFGSGTQLSVL.

This chain connects TRBV5-1 to TRBJ2-7; TRBD1 might be the D (6 bases). The CDR3 runs 15 residues. Trimming removed 1 base from V and 0 bases from J, with 11 bases in between. Germline V gene lookup returns CDR1 SGHRS and CDR2 YFSETQ. The CDR3 DNA reads TGCGCCAGCAGCTTGTCTGGACAGACCTCCTACGAGCAGTACTTC. This translates into CASSLSGQTSYEQYF. The full variable domain, in which reference TRBV5-1 and TRBJ2-7 provide the parts outside the CDR3, is KAGVTQTPRYLIKTRGQQVTLSCSPISGHRSVSWYQQTPGQGLQFLFEYFSETQRNKGNFPGRFSGRQFSNSRSEMNVSTLELGDSALYLCASSLSGQTSYEQYFGPGTRLTVT.

This clone was counted only a few times. This chain links TRBV28 with TRBJ1-2; D gene uncertain. Germline V gives CDR1 MDHEN, CDR2 SYDVKM. The CDR3 has 14 residues. V was shortened by 3 bases and J by 3 bases, with 11 bases between the two germline ends. As DNA, the CDR3 is TGTGCCAGCAGTTTGCGGGGAAGGGACTATGGCTACACCTTC. The encoded protein is CASSLRGRDYGYTF.

The chain couples TRBV7-8 to TRBJ2-2; TRBD1 aligns across 10 bases. V lost 5 bases, J lost 4 bases, and 10 bases stayed unmatched. The germline V gene encodes CDR1 SGHVS and CDR2 FQNEAQ. This CDR3 contains 17 residues. CDR3 protein: CASSPSPRTGGTGELFF. DNA for the CDR3: TGTGCCAGCAGCCCGAGCCCCAGGACAGGGGGCACCGGGGAGCTGTTTTTT.

This clone is a singleton in its sample. This chain uses TRBV7-6 with TRBJ2-5, with 8 bases matching TRBD2. The CDR3 has 15 amino acids. V was pared by 5 bases and J by 2 bases, with 7 bases of the junction left unmatched. Per germline, CDR1 SGHVS and CDR2 FNYEAQ. The CDR3 sequence: CASSTRGGDQETQYF. In DNA, the CDR3 is TGTGCCAGCAGCACCCGGGGGGGGGATCAAGAGACCCAGTACTTC.

This chain links TRBV30 with TRBJ2-5; 7 bases agree with TRBD1. The CDR3 sequence is 13 residues long. V shed 2 bases, J shed 6 bases, and the junction held 6 bases outside the gene matches. Germline V gene lookup returns CDR1 GTSNPN and CDR2 SVGIG (reference sequence). The CDR3 coding sequence is TGTGCCTGGAGTTTGGGGGACAGCAAGACCCAGTACTTC. Amino acids: CAWSLGDSKTQYF.

The V and J genes are TRBV2 and TRBJ1-5; no definite D call. The CDR3 has 14 amino acids. Germline V gives CDR1 SNHLY, CDR2 FYNNEI. V was shortened by 2 bases and J by 0 bases, with 5 bases between the two germline ends. The CDR3: CASSEFSSNQPQHF. Here the CDR3 DNA reads TGTGCCAGCAGTGAATTTAGTAGCAATCAGCCCCAGCATTTT. The full variable domain, with the rest looked up from reference TRBV2 and TRBJ1-5, is EPEVTQTPSHQVTQMGQEVILRCVPISNHLYFYWYRQILGQKVEFLVSFYNNEISEKSEIFDDQFSVERPDGSNFTLKIRSTKLEDSAMYFCASSEFSSNQPQHFGDGTRLSIL.

This chain links TRBV28 with TRBJ1-1, with 8 bases that match TRBD1. Trimming removed 3 bases from V and 0 bases from J; junction bases left unmatched: 6. Germline CDR1 is MDHEN and CDR2 is SYDVKM. CDR3 length equals 16 residues. CDR3: CASSFRTGRMNTEAFF. The DNA for the CDR3 is TGTGCCAGCAGTTTCCGGACAGGGCGGATGAACACTGAAGCTTTCTTT.

This rearrangement joins TRBV7-3 to TRBJ1-2, with 7 bases aligning to TRBD1. The CDR3 loop spans 13 amino acids. Germline V gene sequence: CDR1 SGHTA, CDR2 FQGTGA. The trim removed 5 bases at V and 9 bases at J, leaving 9 bases unmatched. DNA of the CDR3: TGTGCCAGCAGCCAGGAACAGGGGCATAGCTACACCTTC. Its translation: CASSQEQGHSYTF.